Below are 10 T cell receptor beta chains sequenced from a single sample in a study of cytomegalovirus exposure and HLA in healthy donors (dated by TCRdb to about 2017). Library prep was done by the immunoSEQ multiplex PCR assay. A mixture of 60 forward primers for TCR Vbeta segments and 13 reverse primers for TCR Jbeta segments was used in the multiplex PCR. Here the immuneACCESS table is served through TCRdb, limited to in-frame sequences with V and J called. Missing clones are a known gap in these copies; in checked studies unresolved V genes cover under half, and the rest lacks a known reason. The table held for this sample gives roughly 82,000 clones. The biggest ten clones account for roughly 1.5% of the sample. The specimen was PBMCs. All receptors come from a woman aged 55-70 years in good health and CMV-seronegative.

Details on this clone: This sample also contains other DNA sequences that code for the same CDR3. The chain uses TRBV5-6 and TRBJ1-2; tentative D call: TRBD1 (5 bases). The V and J ends lost 4 bases and 4 bases respectively, with 26 bases between them. The CDR3 runs to 18 residues. The germline V gene has CDR1 SGHDT and CDR2 YYEEEE. CDR3 in amino acids: CASSPAGLSTGFSYGYTF. The CDR3 nucleotides read TGTGCCAGCAGCCCAGCCGGCCTCAGTACAGGCTTCAGCTATGGCTACACCTTC.

The chain combines TRBV6-5 with TRBJ1-2, with D perhaps matching TRBD1 (6 bases). Germline values: CDR1 MNHEY, CDR2 SVGAGI. The germline V and J ends were trimmed by 5 bases and 2 bases, with 9 bases remaining between them. This CDR3 comprises 13 residues. CDR3 residues: CASSTQGNYGYTF. The DNA of the CDR3 is TGTGCCAGCAGTACCCAGGGGAACTATGGCTACACCTTC.

The chain couples TRBV5-5 to TRBJ1-5; the match to TRBD1 covers 12 bases. The ends lost 4 bases at V and 1 base at J; junction bases unmatched: 9. This CDR3 contains 18 residues. Germline V lookup: CDR1 SGHKS, CDR2 YYEKEE (reference sequence). CDR3 nucleotides: TGTGCCAGCAGCCGAGGGACAGGGGGCGATGTAAGCAATCAGCCCCAGCATTTT. This translates into CASSRGTGGDVSNQPQHF.

The DNA for the CDR3 is TGTGCCAGCAGCTTAGCAGGGCTGGACTTCTCTGGGGCCAACGTCCTGACTTTC. It is translated as CASSLAGLDFSGANVLTF. The chain has TRBV7-8 and TRBJ2-6; tentative D call: TRBD2 (5 bases). This CDR3 is 18 amino acids long. Trimming took 0 bases from V and 0 from J, leaving 12 bases between them. Germline V gene data show CDR1 as SGHVS and CDR2 as FQNEAQ.

This chain joins TRBV5-6 and TRBJ1-5; D is uncertain. The V and J ends lost 5 bases and 3 bases respectively, with 12 bases between them. Germline V gene sequence: CDR1 SGHDT, CDR2 YYEEEE. The CDR3 contains 14 residues. Here the CDR3 reads CASSMTGNNQPQHF. CDR3 bases: TGTGCCAGCAGTATGACGGGGAACAATCAGCCCCAGCATTTT.

The chain employs TRBV27 and TRBJ1-5; the D is unclear. CDR3 length: 14 residues. V was clipped by 1 base and J by 4 bases, with 8 bases between them. Germline CDR1 is MNHEY and CDR2 is SMNVEV (reference sequence). The CDR3 region has the DNA TGTGCCAGCAGTTTATATGGCAGGAATCAGCCCCAGCATTTT. Residues: CASSLYGRNQPQHF.

The chain has TRBV19 and TRBJ1-1; D call uncertain. The V end was cut by 4 bases, the J end by 10 bases, with 10 bases between. This CDR3 is built from 11 residues. Germline lookup yields CDR1 LNHDA and CDR2 SQIVND (reference sequence). CDR3 amino acids: CASSTGVGAFF. As DNA, the CDR3 is TGTGCCAGTAGTACCGGTGTTGGAGCTTTCTTT.

This chain uses TRBV21-1 with TRBJ1-5; TRBD1 is the table's D call, not checked against the DNA. TRBV21-1 is labeled a pseudogene. The CDR3 contains 17 residues. This CDR3 is CASSKRWRQGENQPQHF. The CDR3 coding sequence is TGTGCCAGCAGCAAAAGGTGGCGACAGGGGGAAAATCAGCCCCAGCATTTT.

The chain couples TRBV29-1 to TRBJ2-1, with 10 nucleotides matching TRBD2. The CDR3 runs to 14 residues. The ends lost 7 bases at V and 3 bases at J; junction bases unmatched: 6. The germline gives CDR1 SQVTM, CDR2 ANQGSEA. For the CDR3, the DNA is TGCAGCGCCGCCCCTAGCGGGAGCTACAATGAGCAGTTCTTC. This encodes CSAAPSGSYNEQFF.

This chain uses TRBV27 with TRBJ1-2, with 9 bases fitting TRBD1. This CDR3 comprises 13 residues. The germline V gene encodes CDR1 MNHEY and CDR2 SMNVEV (reference sequence). V shed 5 bases, J shed 10 bases, and the junction held 8 bases outside the gene matches. For the CDR3, the DNA is TGTGCCAGCAGTCCGTGGACAGGGGATGACTACACCTTC. Its translation is CASSPWTGDDYTF.